One sample yielded the 18 T cell receptor beta chains listed below, sequenced in a study of shared clonotypes between healthy human individuals. The method was immunoSEQ multiplex PCR; TCRdb's version includes in-frame clones alone and lacks a portion of them. This table has around 1,000,000 clones, approximately 80% appearing once. The sequenced sample was memory CD4+ T cells from PBMCs. Subset denoted: CD45RA-negative fraction. These receptors originate from a man aged 18 to 30 in good health. Some clones in this sample may be carry-over from other donors' samples.

V usage is TRBV6-1 and J usage is TRBJ1-1, with 9 nucleotides matching TRBD1. The J segment lost 6 bases and the V segment lost 5 bases, leaving 4 bases of the junction unmatched. This CDR3 region has 13 residues. The germline V gene has CDR1 MNHNS and CDR2 SASEGT. The CDR3: CASSRDRVAEAFF. CDR3 nucleotides: TGTGCCAGCAGTCGGGACAGGGTCGCTGAAGCTTTCTTT.

V gene TRBV27 combines with J gene TRBJ1-2; D is perhaps TRBD1 (5 bases). V gave up 2 bases and J gave up 1 base, with 8 bases separating them. Germline V gene sequence: CDR1 MNHEY, CDR2 SMNVEV (reference sequence). The CDR3 is made up of 14 amino acids. The CDR3 sequence: CASSLGARNYGYTF. CDR3 DNA: TGTGCCAGCAGTTTAGGGGCCCGTAACTATGGCTACACCTTC.

The V and J genes are TRBV28 and TRBJ2-2; D gene unclear. The CDR3 consists of 18 residues. Trimming took off 2 bases at V and 4 bases at J, with 20 bases between the two ends. Germline CDR1 and CDR2: MDHEN and SYDVKM. The CDR3: CASSLPVSGQYLTGELFF. The CDR3 DNA reads as TGTGCCAGCAGTTTACCAGTATCCGGGCAGTACCTCACCGGGGAGCTGTTTTTT. Complete variable domain (other parts from reference TRBV28 and TRBJ2-2): DVKVTQSSRYLVKRTGEKVFLECVQDMDHENMFWYRQDPGLGLRLIYFSYDVKMKEKGDIPEGYSVSREKKERFSLILESASTNQTSMYLCASSLPVSGQYLTGELFFGEGSRLTVL.

The genes are TRBV11-2 and TRBJ1-4, with D possibly TRBD1 on 5 matching bases. Germline CDR1 is SGHAT and CDR2 is FQNNGV. V dropped 7 bases and J dropped 5 bases, with 11 bases sitting between them. This CDR3 has 13 amino acids. The CDR3 DNA reads TGTGCCAGCACCCCAGGGTTGAATGAAAAACTGTTTTTT. Protein: CASTPGLNEKLFF.

The table lists this clone with a count of one. The V and J genes are TRBV2 and TRBJ2-5; 9 bases agree with TRBD2. The V gene's germline CDR1 is SNHLY and CDR2 FYNNEI. V lost 5 bases, J lost 11 bases, and 15 bases stayed unmatched. The CDR3 runs to 15 residues. The CDR3 sequence: CASSSRLAGVREQYF. CDR3 DNA sequence: TGTGCCAGCAGTTCGCGGTTAGCGGGAGTGAGGGAGCAGTACTTC.

This chain connects TRBV10-3 to TRBJ1-1; D gene uncertain. Germline CDR1 reads ENHRY; CDR2 reads SYGVKD. The CDR3 is 16 residues long. Trimming stripped 7 bases from V and 1 base from J, with 19 bases between. CDR3 protein: CAIKGSTGVGNTEAFF. CDR3 sequence (DNA): TGTGCCATCAAGGGTTCCACTGGGGTCGGGAACACTGAAGCTTTCTTT.

This clone was recorded at least ten times. The J gene is TRBJ1-1, the V gene TRBV6-6, with 7 bases identical to TRBD1. V was pared by 6 bases and J by 4 bases, with 8 bases of the junction left unmatched. From germline, CDR1 is MNHNY and CDR2 SVGAGI (reference sequence). This CDR3 region has 14 residues. CDR3 DNA: TGTGCCAGCAGCCACAGGGGAATTGGCACTGAAGCTTTCTTT. This encodes CASSHRGIGTEAFF.

The chain is built from TRBV5-1 and TRBJ2-3, with D possibly TRBD1 on 5 matching bases. This CDR3 contains 16 residues. CDR1 SGHRS and CDR2 YFSETQ come from the germline V gene. V lost 0 bases and J lost 0, with 11 bases in between. The CDR3, as DNA: TGCGCCAGCAGCTTGGCTGACAGATCTAGCACAGATACGCAGTATTTT. This gives the protein CASSLADRSSTDTQYF.

J is TRBJ2-1 and V is TRBV11-2; tentatively, D is TRBD1 (6 bases). CDR1 and CDR2 (germline): SGHAT, FQNNGV. The CDR3 length is 15 residues. The V and J ends lost 6 bases and 7 bases respectively, with 19 bases between them. This CDR3 is CASSTGPGVWNEQFF. CDR3 nucleotide sequence: TGTGCCAGCAGTACAGGGCCAGGGGTATGGAATGAGCAGTTCTTC.

This chain uses TRBV20-1 with TRBJ1-1, with D uncertain. The CDR3 spans 11 residues. V lost 3 bases to trimming and J lost 7 bases, with 9 bases between them. From germline, CDR1 is DFQATT and CDR2 SNEGSKA (reference sequence). Here the CDR3 reads CSASVRGEAFF. DNA of the CDR3: TGCAGTGCTAGTGTACGGGGTGAAGCTTTCTTT.

This chain joins TRBV29-1 and TRBJ2-7, with D perhaps TRBD1 (6 bases). The CDR3 consists of 11 residues. Germline loops: CDR1 SQVTM, CDR2 ANQGSEA. Trimming removed 7 bases at V and 7 bases at J, with 14 bases between. The DNA of the CDR3 is TGCAGCGGGGGGACATCCGCGGAGCAGTACTTC. Protein: CSGGTSAEQYF.

The V and J genes are TRBV28 and TRBJ2-3; 9 nucleotides agree with TRBD1. The J segment lost 2 bases and the V segment lost 4 bases, leaving 16 bases of the junction unmatched. CDR1 is MDHEN, CDR2 SYDVKM, per germline. The CDR3 has 19 amino acids. For the CDR3, the DNA is TGTGCCAGCAGTTCAACCGGACGATGGGGGACAGGGAACACAGATACGCAGTATTTT. Residues: CASSSTGRWGTGNTDTQYF. The entire variable domain, with the rest obtained from reference TRBV28 and TRBJ2-3, is as follows: DVKVTQSSRYLVKRTGEKVFLECVQDMDHENMFWYRQDPGLGLRLIYFSYDVKMKEKGDIPEGYSVSREKKERFSLILESASTNQTSMYLCASSSTGRWGTGNTDTQYFGPGTRLTVL.

The chain links TRBV7-2 to TRBJ1-5; no reliable D call. Germline V CDR1 and CDR2: SGHTA, FQGNSA. The germline V and J ends were trimmed by 6 bases and 1 base, with 10 bases remaining between them. The CDR3 sequence is 14 residues long. The CDR3, as DNA: TGTGCCAGCAGACCCCCCGGGAGCAATCAGCCCCAGCATTTT. Amino acid sequence: CASRPPGSNQPQHF.

The chain links TRBV5-6 to TRBJ2-7; TRBD2 matches 10 bases. Germline assignment: CDR1 SGHDT and CDR2 YYEEEE. Germline trimming cut 4 bases from V and 7 bases from J; bases unmatched to any gene: 11. The CDR3 is made up of 15 amino acids. In DNA, the CDR3 is TGTGCCAGCAGCCTAGGAGCGGGAGGGCTAAAAGAGCAGTACTTC. Its translation is CASSLGAGGLKEQYF. The variable domain in full, completed from reference TRBV5-6 and TRBJ2-7, reads DAGVTQSPTHLIKTRGQQVTLRCSPKSGHDTVSWYQQALGQGPQFIFQYYEEEERQRGNFPDRFSGHQFPNYSSELNVNALLLGDSALYLCASSLGAGGLKEQYFGPGTRLTVT.

V usage is TRBV6-5 and J usage is TRBJ1-5; no firm D call. This CDR3 comprises 15 residues. Deletions cut 0 bases from V and 0 bases from J, with 6 bases between. Germline loops: CDR1 MNHEY, CDR2 SVGAGI. The CDR3 reads CASSYSMGSNQPQHF. The CDR3 DNA reads TGTGCCAGCAGTTACTCCATGGGTAGCAATCAGCCCCAGCATTTT.

This clone was detected only a few times. This chain links TRBV9 with TRBJ1-1; a possible D gene is TRBD1 (5 bases). Germline V gene data show CDR1 as SGDLS and CDR2 as YYNGEE. The V end lost 2 bases, the J end lost 7 bases, and 9 bases lay between the germline ends. This CDR3 has 12 residues. CDR3: CASSVPGGEAFF. The CDR3 region has the DNA TGTGCCAGCAGCGTGCCCGGGGGTGAAGCTTTCTTT.

The chain is built from TRBV7-2 and TRBJ2-7; TRBD1 is a possible D gene (5 bases). Trimming left V 2 bases short and J 3 bases short, with 11 bases between. CDR1 and CDR2 (germline): SGHTA, FQGNSA. This CDR3 contains 14 residues. CDR3 nucleotide sequence: TGTGCCAGCAGCTTAATGCAGGGCGGCTACGAGCAGTACTTC. Translating it yields CASSLMQGGYEQYF.

The V call is TRBV5-4, the J call TRBJ1-2; TRBD1 is a possible D gene (6 bases). Germline values: CDR1 SGHNT, CDR2 YYREEE (reference sequence). The CDR3 consists of 14 residues. Deletions cut 0 bases from V and 4 bases from J, with 10 bases between. The CDR3 DNA reads TGTGCCAGCAGCTTGGTTGGGGGCGCCTATGGCTACACCTTC. Amino acids: CASSLVGGAYGYTF.